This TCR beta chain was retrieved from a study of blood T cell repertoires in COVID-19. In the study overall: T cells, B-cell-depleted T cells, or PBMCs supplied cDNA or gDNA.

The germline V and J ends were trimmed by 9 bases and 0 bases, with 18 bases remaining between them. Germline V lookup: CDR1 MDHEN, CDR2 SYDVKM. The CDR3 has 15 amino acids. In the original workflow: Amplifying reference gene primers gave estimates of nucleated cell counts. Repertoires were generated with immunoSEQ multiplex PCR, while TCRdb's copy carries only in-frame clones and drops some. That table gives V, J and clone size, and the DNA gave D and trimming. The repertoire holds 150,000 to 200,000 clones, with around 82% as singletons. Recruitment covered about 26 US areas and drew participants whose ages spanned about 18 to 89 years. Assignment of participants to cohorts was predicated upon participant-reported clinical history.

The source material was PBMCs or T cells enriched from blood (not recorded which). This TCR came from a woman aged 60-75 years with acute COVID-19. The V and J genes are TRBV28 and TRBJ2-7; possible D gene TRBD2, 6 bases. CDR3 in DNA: TGTGCCAGTCATTCCGGAGGGCCGATCTCCTACGAGCAGTACGTC. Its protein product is CASHSGGPISYEQYV.